This TCR beta chain was observed in a study of T cell repertoires in cytomegalovirus infection. Each CDR3 protein is one row after TCRdb ran MiXCR on the reads. The sample lists approximately 180,000 distinct CDR3 sequences; roughly 9.8% were seen once. This clonotype originated in a human donor in good health (CMV status not recorded). Some clones in this sample may be carry-over from other donors' samples. What was sequenced was PBMCs.

The CDR3 loop reads CATQAPGNQPQHF. The CDR3 DNA sequence: TGTGCCACCCAAGCCCCGGGCAATCAGCCCCAGCATTTT. V gene TRBV19 combines with J gene TRBJ1-5; no definite D call. The V end was cut by 10 bases, the J end by 2 bases, with 12 bases between. CDR1 and CDR2 from the germline V gene are LNHDA and SQIVND (reference sequence). The CDR3 consists of 13 residues.